This T cell receptor beta chain was captured by sequencing in a study of blood T cell repertoires in COVID-19. The overall study: PBMCs, B-cell-depleted T cells, or T cells provided the cDNA or gDNA that made up the material.

The V gene's germline CDR1 is SQVTM and CDR2 ANQGSEA. This CDR3 is built from 13 residues. The V gene lost 4 bases and the J gene lost 7 bases, with 13 bases spanning the gap. Per the authors' pipeline: It was from reference gene primer amplification that nucleated cell counts were estimated. TCRdb's copy holds only in-frame clones and misses some; the assay was immunoSEQ multiplex PCR. V, J and clone size reflect that table, while D and trimming were determined from the DNA. The top ten hold around 14% of the sample, which has over 150,000 clones, roughly 83% seen once. Input material: peripheral blood. The source of this sequence is a man younger than 30 with active or convalescent COVID-19. V and J are TRBV29-1 and TRBJ2-2, with D possibly matching TRBD1 (5 bases). This chain's CDR3 is CSVAGHMGGELFF. CDR3 in DNA: TGCAGCGTTGCAGGGCATATGGGCGGGGAGCTGTTTTTT.